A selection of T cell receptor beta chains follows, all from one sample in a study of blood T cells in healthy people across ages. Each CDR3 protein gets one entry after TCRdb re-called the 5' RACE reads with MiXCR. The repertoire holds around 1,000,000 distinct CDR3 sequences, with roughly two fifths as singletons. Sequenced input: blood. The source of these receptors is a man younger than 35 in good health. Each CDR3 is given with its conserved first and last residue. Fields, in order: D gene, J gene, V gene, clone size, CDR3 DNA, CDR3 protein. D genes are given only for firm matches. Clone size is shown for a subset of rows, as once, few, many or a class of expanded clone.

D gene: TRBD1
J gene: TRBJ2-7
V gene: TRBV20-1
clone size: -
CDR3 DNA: TGCAGTGCTAGAGATAATGAGGGGGCTGTGTTGTACGAGCAGTACTTC
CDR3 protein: CSARDNEGAVLYEQYF

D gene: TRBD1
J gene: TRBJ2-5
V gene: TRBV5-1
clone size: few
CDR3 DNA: TGCGCCAGCAGCTTGATGGACAGGGCCCAAGAGACCCAGTACTTC
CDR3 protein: CASSLMDRAQETQYF

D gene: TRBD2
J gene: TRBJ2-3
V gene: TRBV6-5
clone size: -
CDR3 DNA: TGTGCCAGCAGTTCTTACGGGACTAAAGACACAGATACGCAGTATTTT
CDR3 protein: CASSSYGTKDTDTQYF

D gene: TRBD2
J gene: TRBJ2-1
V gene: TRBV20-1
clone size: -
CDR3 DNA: TGCAGTGCTGGAGCCGGGACTAGCGGGTTCCATAAGCAGTTCTTC
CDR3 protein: CSAGAGTSGFHKQFF

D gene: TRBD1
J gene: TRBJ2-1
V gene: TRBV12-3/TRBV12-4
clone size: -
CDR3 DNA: TGTGCCAGCAGTATGACAGGGTTTCAGTTCTTC
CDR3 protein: CASSMTGFQFF

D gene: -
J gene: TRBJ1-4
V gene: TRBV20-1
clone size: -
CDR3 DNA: TGCAGTGCTAGAGCGGGAGTAACTAATGAAAAACTGTTTTTT
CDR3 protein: CSARAGVTNEKLFF

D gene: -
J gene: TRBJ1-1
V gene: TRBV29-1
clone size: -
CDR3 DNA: TGCAGCGTTGCTCCTAGGATAGCCGGGGCTTTCTTT
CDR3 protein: CSVAPRIAGAFF

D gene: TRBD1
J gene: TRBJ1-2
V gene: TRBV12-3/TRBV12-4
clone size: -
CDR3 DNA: TGTGCCAGCACCCAGACAGGGAGAGGGTATGGCTACACCTTC
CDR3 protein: CASTQTGRGYGYTF

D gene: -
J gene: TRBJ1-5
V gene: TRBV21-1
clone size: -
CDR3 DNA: TGTGCCAGCAGCATAGGACAGGGGTGCAATCAGCCCCAGCATTTT
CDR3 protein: CASSIGQGCNQPQHF

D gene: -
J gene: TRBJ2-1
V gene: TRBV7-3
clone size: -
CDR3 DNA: TGTGCCAGCAGCTTATCCGGGACTCCAAGCTCCTACAATGAGCAGTTCTTC
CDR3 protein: CASSLSGTPSSYNEQFF

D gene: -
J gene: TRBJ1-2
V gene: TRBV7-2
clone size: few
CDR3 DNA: TGTGCCAGCAGCTTCGAAAGTGTGAACTATGGCTACACCTTC
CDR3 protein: CASSFESVNYGYTF

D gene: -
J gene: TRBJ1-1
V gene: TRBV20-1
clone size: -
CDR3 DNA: TGCAGTGCCGGGCCCAGGGCGAACACTGAAGCTTTCTTT
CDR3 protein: CSAGPRANTEAFF

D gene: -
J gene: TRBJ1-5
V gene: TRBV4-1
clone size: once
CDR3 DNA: TGCGCCAGCAGCCAAGATCCAGCCAATCAGCCCCAGCATTTT
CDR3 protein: CASSQDPANQPQHF

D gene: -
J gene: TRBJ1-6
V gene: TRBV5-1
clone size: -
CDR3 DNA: TGCGCCAGCAGCTTGGATGTCAGGGTTGGATCACCCCTCCACTTT
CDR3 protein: CASSLDVRVGSPLHF

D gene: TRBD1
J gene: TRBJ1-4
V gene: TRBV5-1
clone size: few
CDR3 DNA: TGCGCCAGCAGCTCACAGGGGGCCACTAATGAAAAACTGTTTTTT
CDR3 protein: CASSSQGATNEKLFF

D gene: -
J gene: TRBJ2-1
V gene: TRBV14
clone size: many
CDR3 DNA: TGTGCCAGCAGCGGACACGGATACAATGAGCAGTTCTTC
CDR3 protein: CASSGHGYNEQFF

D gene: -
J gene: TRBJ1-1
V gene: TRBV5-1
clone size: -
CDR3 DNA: TGCGCCAGCAGCGCCGGGTTGGGGGGACGTTTGACTGAAGCTTTCTTT
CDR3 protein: CASSAGLGGRLTEAFF

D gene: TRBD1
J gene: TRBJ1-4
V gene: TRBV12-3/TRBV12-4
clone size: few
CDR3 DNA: TGTGCCAGCAGTCCCCAGGGGGGAGCTAATGAAAAACTGTTTTTT
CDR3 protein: CASSPQGGANEKLFF

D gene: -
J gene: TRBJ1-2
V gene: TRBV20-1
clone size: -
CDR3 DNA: TGCAGTGCTAGGGGTGACGGCTATGGCTACACCTTC
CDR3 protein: CSARGDGYGYTF

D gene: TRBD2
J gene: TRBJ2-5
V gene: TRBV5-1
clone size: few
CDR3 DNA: TGCGCCAGCAGCGCGGCCAGGAGCCTAGCGGGGAAAGAGACCCAGTACTTC
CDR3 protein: CASSAARSLAGKETQYF

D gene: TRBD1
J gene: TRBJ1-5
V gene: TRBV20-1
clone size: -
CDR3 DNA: TGCAGTGCTAGACCGGGACAGGAGGTGGGTCAGCCCCAGCATTTT
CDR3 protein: CSARPGQEVGQPQHF

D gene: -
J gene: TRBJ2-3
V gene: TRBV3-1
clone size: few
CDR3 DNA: TGTGCCAGCAGCCAAGAAGGGGTTTTACCGAATACGCAGTATTTT
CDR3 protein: CASSQEGVLPNTQYF

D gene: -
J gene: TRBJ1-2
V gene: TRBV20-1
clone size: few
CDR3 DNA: TGCAGTGCTAGTGGCGCAGGCAGAGTTATTAACTATGGCTACACCTTC
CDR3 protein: CSASGAGRVINYGYTF

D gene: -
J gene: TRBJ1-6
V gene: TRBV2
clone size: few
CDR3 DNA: TGTGCCCGACGAGAAGGGGGTTTGAGCTCACCCCTCCACTTT
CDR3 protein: CARREGGLSSPLHF

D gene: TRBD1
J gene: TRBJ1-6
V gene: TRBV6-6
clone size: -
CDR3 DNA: TGTGCCAGCAGTCGGGACAGGGGGCTACCTAATTCACCCCTCCACTTT
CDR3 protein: CASSRDRGLPNSPLHF

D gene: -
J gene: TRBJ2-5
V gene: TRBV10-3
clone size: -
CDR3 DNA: TGTGCCATCAGACAGGACAGAGGCAATGAGCAGTACTTC
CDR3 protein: CAIRQDRGNEQYF

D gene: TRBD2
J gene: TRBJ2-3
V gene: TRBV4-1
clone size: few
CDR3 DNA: TGCGCCAGCAGCCAGGGTGGACTAGCCGCAGATACGCAGTATTTT
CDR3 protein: CASSQGGLAADTQYF

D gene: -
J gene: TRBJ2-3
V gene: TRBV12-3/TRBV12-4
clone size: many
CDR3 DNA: TGTGCCAGCAGTTTATCGGGGGAGCGGGATACGCAGTATTTT
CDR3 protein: CASSLSGERDTQYF

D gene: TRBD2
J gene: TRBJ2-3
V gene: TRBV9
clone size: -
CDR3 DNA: TGTGCCAGCAGCGTAGCTACGACTAGCGGGGTCACAGATACGCAGTATTTT
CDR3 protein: CASSVATTSGVTDTQYF

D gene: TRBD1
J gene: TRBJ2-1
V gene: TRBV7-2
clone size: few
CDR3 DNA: TGTGCCAGCAAATTTTCCCGGACAGGGGACAATGAGCAGTTCTTC
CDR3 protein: CASKFSRTGDNEQFF

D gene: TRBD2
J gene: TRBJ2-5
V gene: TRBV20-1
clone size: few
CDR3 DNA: TGCAGTGCTAGAGGTTTAGCGGGGGGGTTACAAGAGACCCAGTACTTC
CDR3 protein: CSARGLAGGLQETQYF

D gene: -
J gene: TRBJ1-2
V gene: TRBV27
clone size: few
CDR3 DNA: TGTGCCAGCAGTTTTTTGGATGCTGGGTCTCTCTATGGCTACACCTTC
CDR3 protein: CASSFLDAGSLYGYTF

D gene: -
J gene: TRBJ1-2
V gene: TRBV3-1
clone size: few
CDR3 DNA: TGTGCCAGCAGCCAAGAGGCAGGCTACTCTAACTATGGCTACACCTTC
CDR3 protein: CASSQEAGYSNYGYTF

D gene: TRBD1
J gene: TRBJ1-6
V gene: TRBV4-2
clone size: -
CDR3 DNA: TGTGCCAGCAGCCGCTCTGTCAACAGGGGTGGCTCCTATAATTCACCCCTCCACTTT
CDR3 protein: CASSRSVNRGGSYNSPLHF

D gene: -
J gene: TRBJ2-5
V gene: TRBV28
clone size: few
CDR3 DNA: TGTGCCAGCAGTTTACGAGGGGTTCCAGAGACCCAGTACTTC
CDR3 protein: CASSLRGVPETQYF

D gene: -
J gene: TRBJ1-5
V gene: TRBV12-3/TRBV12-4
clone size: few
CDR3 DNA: TGTGCCTGCCACCGGGGGGGGACCGATCAGCCCCAGCATTTT
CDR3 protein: CACHRGGTDQPQHF

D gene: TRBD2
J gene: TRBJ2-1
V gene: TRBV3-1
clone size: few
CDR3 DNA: TGTGCCAGCAGCCCACCGCCGGGACTAGCTTTGGGGAATGAGCAGTTCTTC
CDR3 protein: CASSPPPGLALGNEQFF

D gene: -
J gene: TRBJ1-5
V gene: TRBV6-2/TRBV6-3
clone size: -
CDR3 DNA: TGTGCCACCTACCCAGGGAACAATCAGCCCCAGCATTTT
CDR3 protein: CATYPGNNQPQHF

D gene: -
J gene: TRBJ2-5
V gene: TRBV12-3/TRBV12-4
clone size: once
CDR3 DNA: TGTGCCAGCAGGTTTTATGGGGCAGGGACATACAATGAGCAGTACTTC
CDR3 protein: CASRFYGAGTYNEQYF

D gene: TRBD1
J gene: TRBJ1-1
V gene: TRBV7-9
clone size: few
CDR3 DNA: TGTGCCAGCAGCAAGACAGGGAGGGACACTGAAGCTTTCTTT
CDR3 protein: CASSKTGRDTEAFF

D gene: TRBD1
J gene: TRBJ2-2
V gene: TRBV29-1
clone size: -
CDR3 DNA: TGCAGCGCCGCGGACAGGGTAGACACCGGGGAGCTGTTTTTT
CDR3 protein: CSAADRVDTGELFF

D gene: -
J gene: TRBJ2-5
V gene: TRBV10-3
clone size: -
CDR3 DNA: TGTGCCGTCAGTGAGTCGGGGATTGAGACCCAGTACTTC
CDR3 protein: CAVSESGIETQYF

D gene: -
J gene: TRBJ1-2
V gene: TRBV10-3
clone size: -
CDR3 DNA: TGTGCCATCAGTGAGGGCTCTCTTAACTATGGCTACACCTTC
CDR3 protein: CAISEGSLNYGYTF

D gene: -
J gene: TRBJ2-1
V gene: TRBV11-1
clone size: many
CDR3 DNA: TGTGCCAGCAGCTTTGCGTTAGCTGGCAATGAGCAGTTCTTC
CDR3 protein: CASSFALAGNEQFF

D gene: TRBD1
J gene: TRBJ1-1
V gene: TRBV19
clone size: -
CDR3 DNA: TGTGCCAGTTCCCCCGCGGGACAGATCACTGAAGCTTTCTTT
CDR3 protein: CASSPAGQITEAFF

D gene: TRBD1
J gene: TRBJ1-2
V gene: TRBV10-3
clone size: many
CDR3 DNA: TGTGCCATCAGTGGTCGGGACAGGGACGATCGTAACTATGGCTACACCTTC
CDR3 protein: CAISGRDRDDRNYGYTF

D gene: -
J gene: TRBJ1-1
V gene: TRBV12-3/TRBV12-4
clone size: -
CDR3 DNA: TGTGCCAGCAGGCACCTCCATCATGGCACTGAAGCTTTCTTT
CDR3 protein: CASRHLHHGTEAFF

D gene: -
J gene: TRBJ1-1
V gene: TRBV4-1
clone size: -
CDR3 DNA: TGCGCCAGCAGCCAATACTCCCTCGAAGGCACTGAAGCTTTCTTT
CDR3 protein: CASSQYSLEGTEAFF

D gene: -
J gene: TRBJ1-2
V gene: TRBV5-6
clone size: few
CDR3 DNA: TGTGCCAGCAGCTTGTTATCCCAAGACTATGGCTACACCTTC
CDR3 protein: CASSLLSQDYGYTF

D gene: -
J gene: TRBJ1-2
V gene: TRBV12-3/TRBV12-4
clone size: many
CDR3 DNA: TGTGCCAGCAGTTTATTTGTGTATGGCTACACCTTC
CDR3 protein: CASSLFVYGYTF

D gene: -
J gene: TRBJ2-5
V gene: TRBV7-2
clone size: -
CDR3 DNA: TGTGCCAGCAGTTCACCGGGATTCCTTAATGAGCAGTACTTC
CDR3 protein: CASSSPGFLNEQYF

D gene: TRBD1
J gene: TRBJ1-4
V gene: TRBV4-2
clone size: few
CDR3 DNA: TGTGCCAGCAGCCAGGGACAGGGAGAGGGTGAAAAACTGTTTTTT
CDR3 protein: CASSQGQGEGEKLFF

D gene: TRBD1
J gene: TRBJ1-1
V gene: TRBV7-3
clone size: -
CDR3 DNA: TGTGCCAGCAGCTTAACACCTGGGACAGGGGGCACTGAAGCTTTCTTT
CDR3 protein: CASSLTPGTGGTEAFF

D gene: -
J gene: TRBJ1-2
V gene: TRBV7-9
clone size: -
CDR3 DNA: TGTGCCAGCAGCTTAGTGGGCTCTATCGACAGCTACACCTTC
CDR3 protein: CASSLVGSIDSYTF

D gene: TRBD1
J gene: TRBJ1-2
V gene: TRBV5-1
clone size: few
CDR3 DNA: TGCGCCAGCAGCACCGGGACAGAGAACTATGGCTACACCTTC
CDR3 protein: CASSTGTENYGYTF

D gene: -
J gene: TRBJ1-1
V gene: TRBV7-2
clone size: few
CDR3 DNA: TGTGCCAGCAGCTTAGTGACGGGGGCTGAAACTGAAGCTTTCTTT
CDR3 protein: CASSLVTGAETEAFF

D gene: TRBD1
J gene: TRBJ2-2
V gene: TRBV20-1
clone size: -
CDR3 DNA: TGCAGTGCTATTGGGACAGGGCACAGGGAGCTGTTTTTT
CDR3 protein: CSAIGTGHRELFF

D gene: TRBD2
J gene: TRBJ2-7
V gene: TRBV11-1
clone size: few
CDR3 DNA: TGTGCCAGCAGCTTAGCGATGGGGGGCGGGACTAGCGGGGTCCCAATCCCCTACAATGAGCAGTACTTC
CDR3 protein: CASSLAMGGGTSGVPIPYNEQYF

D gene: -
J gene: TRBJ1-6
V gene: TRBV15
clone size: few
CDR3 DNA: TGTGCCACCAGCAGAGATCAGGGTTTTGGTTCACCCCTCCACTTT
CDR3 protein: CATSRDQGFGSPLHF

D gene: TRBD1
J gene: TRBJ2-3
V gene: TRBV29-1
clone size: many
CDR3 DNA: TGCAGCGTACCAAACAGGGGGTCCAGCACAGATACGCAGTATTTT
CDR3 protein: CSVPNRGSSTDTQYF